The clone carrying this TCR beta chain was counted between two and nine times. Its antigen is still unknown. The authors ran a second PCR of roughly 6 to 12 cycles using a sample-barcoded 5' primer and a J-beta primer mix. Tags on each cDNA molecule came from a template-switch adaptor with 12 random nucleotides. TCRdb reprocessed the 5' RACE reads with MiXCR, giving one entry per CDR3 protein. The table has about 800,000 distinct CDR3 sequences, over 45% seen once. This specimen belongs to a study of blood T cells in healthy people across ages. General observations from the study: Among T cells, TCR beta diversity per million cells dropped roughly linearly as age rose. Greater diversity and more naive CD4+ cells were seen in long-lived donors than in aged donors. Naive T cell percentage showed a strong correlation with TCR beta diversity.

This TCR derives from a man younger than 40 in good health. The sequenced sample was blood.

In DNA, the CDR3 is TGTGCCAGCAGGCGGGGGGGGCAAACCTATGGCTACACCTTC. This gives the protein CASRRGGQTYGYTF. This chain joins TRBV6-5 and TRBJ1-2; D might be TRBD1 (6 bases). V lost 6 bases to trimming and J lost 4 bases, with 15 bases between them. The CDR3 covers 14 residues. Germline values: CDR1 MNHEY, CDR2 SVGAGI.